What follows are 17 T cell receptor beta chains derived from one specimen sequenced in a study of shared clonotypes between healthy human individuals. Sequenced by immunoSEQ multiplex PCR; TCRdb stores in-frame clones only, minus some. The sample carries about 330,000 clones, more than 75% recorded once. Material: memory CD8+ T cells sorted from blood. Subset given: CD45RO+ cells pooled with CCR7-negative TemRA cells. Receptors were obtained from a man between 18 and 35 years old in good health.

The chain has TRBV9 and TRBJ1-1, with D hard to call. Germline CDR1 is SGDLS and CDR2 is YYNGEE. The CDR3 length is 16 residues. With 2 bases removed from V and 0 bases from J, the gap between germline ends came to 14 bases. CDR3 in DNA: TGTGCCAGCAGCGTTGTTGAGGGCACGATGAACACTGAAGCTTTCTTT. This sequence encodes CASSVVEGTMNTEAFF.

This clone was observed once. V is TRBV7-9 and J is TRBJ1-2; D is unclear. Trimming left V 1 base short and J 8 bases short, with 17 bases between. The CDR3 covers 15 residues. Germline V gives CDR1 SEHNR, CDR2 FQNEAQ (reference sequence). The CDR3 loop reads CASSLENGWEEGYTF. CDR3 in DNA: TGTGCCAGCAGCTTAGAGAACGGGTGGGAGGAAGGCTACACCTTC.

The rearrangement uses TRBV5-8 and TRBJ2-3; D gene unclear. CDR1 SGHTS and CDR2 YDEGEE come from the germline V gene. Trimming shortened V by 4 bases and J by 8 bases, and 11 bases separated the two germline ends. The length of the CDR3 is 12 residues. The CDR3 DNA reads TGTGCCAGCAGCCCTACCTACGGTACGCAGTATTTT. Translation: CASSPTYGTQYF.

The gene calls are TRBV4-3 and TRBJ2-1, with D perhaps TRBD2 (6 bases). The CDR3 length is 14 residues. Per the germline V gene, CDR1 is LGHNA and CDR2 is YSLEER. Trimming took 2 bases from V and 9 from J, leaving 14 bases between them. The CDR3 loop is CASSQLLGGAEQFF. CDR3 in DNA: TGCGCCAGCAGCCAACTCCTCGGAGGGGCTGAGCAGTTCTTC.

The chain has TRBV23-1 and TRBJ2-7; TRBD2 agrees at 10 bases. TRBV23-1 is classed as an ORF, of uncertain function. The ends lost 2 bases at V and 1 base at J; junction bases unmatched: 5. The CDR3 extends over 16 amino acids. The chain's CDR3 is CASSQQLAGVSYEQYF. The CDR3 bases are TGCGCCAGCAGTCAACAGCTAGCGGGAGTGTCCTACGAGCAGTACTTC.

This clone occurred once. The chain employs TRBV30 and TRBJ1-6, with 11 bases lining up with TRBD1. CDR3 size: 14 residues. V shed 5 bases, J shed 12 bases, and the junction held 9 bases outside the gene matches. Per germline, CDR1 GTSNPN and CDR2 SVGIG (reference sequence). The CDR3 DNA reads as TGTGCCTGGGATGTGGGACAGGGGGTAGGACCCCTCCACTTT. The encoded protein is CAWDVGQGVGPLHF.

This rearrangement joins TRBV5-4 to TRBJ1-1; D unresolved. There are 12 residues in the CDR3. With 9 bases removed from V and 1 base from J, the gap between germline ends came to 10 bases. In germline, CDR1 is SGHNT, CDR2 YYREEE (reference sequence). CDR3 sequence (DNA): TGTGCCACCCGGGAGGGGAACACTGAAGCTTTCTTT. Its translation is CATREGNTEAFF.

CDR3 in amino acids: CASSRPGRVSYNEQFF. In DNA, the CDR3 is TGCGCCAGCAGCCGCCCCGGGAGGGTCTCCTACAATGAGCAGTTCTTC. This chain uses TRBV4-1 with TRBJ2-1, with 8 bases matching TRBD2. The CDR3 consists of 16 residues. Per germline, CDR1 MGHRA and CDR2 YSYEKL. V shed 4 bases, J shed 0 bases, and the junction held 5 bases outside the gene matches.

In its sample, this clone was seen a few times. The V call is TRBV9, the J call TRBJ2-2, with 8 bases fitting TRBD1. CDR3 length equals 15 residues. The germline gives CDR1 SGDLS, CDR2 YYNGEE. J was trimmed by 4 bases and V by 0 bases; bases with no gene match: 2. CDR3 residues: CASSVDTGGTGELFF. The DNA for the CDR3 is TGTGCCAGCAGCGTAGACACAGGGGGCACCGGGGAGCTGTTTTTT.

The J gene is TRBJ2-2, the V gene TRBV6-5; TRBD1 aligns across 7 bases. The V segment lost 8 bases and the J segment 4 bases; nucleotides outside the gene matches: 1. The CDR3 contains 12 residues. Germline CDR1 MNHEY, CDR2 SVGAGI. The CDR3 sequence: CASRTGTGELFF. In DNA, the CDR3 is TGTGCCAGCCGGACAGGCACCGGGGAGCTGTTTTTT.

The J gene is TRBJ1-1, the V gene TRBV4-1, with D perhaps TRBD1 (6 bases). Trimming shortened V by 2 bases and J by 3 bases, and 19 bases separated the two germline ends. CDR3 length: 17 amino acids. Germline loops: CDR1 MGHRA, CDR2 YSYEKL. The CDR3 DNA follows: TGCGCCAGCAGCCAAACCACAGGGACTTTCGGGGACACTGAAGCTTTCTTT. Translating gives CASSQTTGTFGDTEAFF.

As for this clone: Other DNA sequences in the sample encode the same CDR3. The chain couples TRBV4-1 to TRBJ2-7; D is unresolved. This CDR3 is built from 13 residues. Trimming removed 3 bases from V and 0 bases from J, with 6 bases in between. Germline CDR1 and CDR2: MGHRA and YSYEKL. CDR3 in DNA: TGCGCCAGCAGCCAGACTGACTCCTACGAGCAGTACTTC. Translating gives CASSQTDSYEQYF.

This clone was recorded only once. The chain has TRBV5-6 and TRBJ1-2, with D hard to call. CDR1 is SGHDT and CDR2 is YYEEEE in the germline V gene. The CDR3 runs to 15 residues. Trimming shortened V by 2 bases and J by 4 bases, and 15 bases separated the two germline ends. This CDR3 reads CASSLNMSPGYGYTF. DNA of the CDR3: TGTGCCAGCAGCTTAAACATGTCACCAGGCTATGGCTACACCTTC.

J is TRBJ2-1 and V is TRBV28; no clear D. Germline-derived CDR1 and CDR2 are MDHEN and SYDVKM. CDR3 size: 16 residues. Trimming took 5 bases from V and 0 from J, leaving 14 bases between them. CDR3 loop: CASSTNAESSYNEQFF. In DNA, the CDR3 is TGTGCCAGCAGTACCAACGCGGAAAGCTCCTACAATGAGCAGTTCTTC.

The V call is TRBV10-2, the J call TRBJ1-2, with D possibly matching TRBD1 (6 bases). Trimming pared 6 bases from V and 0 bases from J, leaving 11 bases between. Germline V CDR1 and CDR2: WSHSY, SAAADI. The CDR3 runs to 14 residues. CDR3 sequence reads: CASRPQGTNYGYTF. As DNA, the CDR3 is TGCGCCAGCAGGCCACAGGGTACTAACTATGGCTACACCTTC.

The rearrangement uses TRBV10-3 and TRBJ2-2; 13 bases map to TRBD2. The CDR3 consists of 20 residues. The germline V gene encodes CDR1 ENHRY and CDR2 SYGVKD. V lost 4 bases, J lost 4 bases, and 15 bases stayed unmatched. The CDR3 protein is CAISVGETSGRALGTGELFF. CDR3 DNA sequence: TGTGCCATCAGTGTAGGAGAAACTAGCGGGAGGGCCCTCGGCACCGGGGAGCTGTTTTTT.

CDR3 DNA sequence: TGTGCCAGCAGTTTACGGCAGGGTAGCTCCTATAATTCACCCCTCCACTTT. It yields the protein CASSLRQGSSYNSPLHF. J is TRBJ1-6 and V is TRBV27, with D maybe TRBD1 (5 bases). This CDR3 spans 17 amino acids. V was pared by 2 bases and J by 0 bases, with 11 bases between. Germline assignment: CDR1 MNHEY and CDR2 SMNVEV (reference sequence).